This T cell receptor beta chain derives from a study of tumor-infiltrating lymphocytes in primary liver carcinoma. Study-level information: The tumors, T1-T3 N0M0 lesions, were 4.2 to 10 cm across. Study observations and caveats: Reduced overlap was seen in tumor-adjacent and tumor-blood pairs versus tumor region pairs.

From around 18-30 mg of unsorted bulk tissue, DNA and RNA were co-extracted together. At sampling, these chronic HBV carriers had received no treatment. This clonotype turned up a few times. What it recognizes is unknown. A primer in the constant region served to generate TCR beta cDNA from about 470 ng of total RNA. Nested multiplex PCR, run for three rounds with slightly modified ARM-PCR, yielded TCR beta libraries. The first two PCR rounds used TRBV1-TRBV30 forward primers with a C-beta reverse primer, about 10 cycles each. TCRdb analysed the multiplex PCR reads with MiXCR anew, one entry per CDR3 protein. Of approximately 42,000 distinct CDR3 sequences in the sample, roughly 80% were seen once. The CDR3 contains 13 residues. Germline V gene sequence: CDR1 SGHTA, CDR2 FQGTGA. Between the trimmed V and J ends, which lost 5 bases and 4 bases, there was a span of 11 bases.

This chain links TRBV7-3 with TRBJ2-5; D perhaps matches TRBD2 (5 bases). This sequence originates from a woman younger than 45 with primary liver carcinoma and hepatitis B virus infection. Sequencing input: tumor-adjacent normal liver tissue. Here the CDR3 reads CASSPGVGETQYF. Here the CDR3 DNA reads TGTGCCAGCAGCCCCGGGGTCGGAGAGACCCAGTACTTC.